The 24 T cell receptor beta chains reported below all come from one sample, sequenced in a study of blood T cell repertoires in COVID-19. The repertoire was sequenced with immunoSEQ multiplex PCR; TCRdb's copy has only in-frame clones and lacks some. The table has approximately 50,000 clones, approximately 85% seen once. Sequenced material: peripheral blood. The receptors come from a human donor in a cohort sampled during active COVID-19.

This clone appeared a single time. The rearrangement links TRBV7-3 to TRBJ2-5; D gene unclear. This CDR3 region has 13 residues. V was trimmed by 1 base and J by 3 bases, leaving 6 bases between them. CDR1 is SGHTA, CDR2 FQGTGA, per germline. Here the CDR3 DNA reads TGTGCCAGCAGCTTAATGTTCGAAGAGACCCAGTACTTC. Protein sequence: CASSLMFEETQYF.

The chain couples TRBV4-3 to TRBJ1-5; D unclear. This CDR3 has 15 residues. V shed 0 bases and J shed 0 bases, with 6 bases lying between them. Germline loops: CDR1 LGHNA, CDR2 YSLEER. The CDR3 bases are TGCGCCAGCAGCCAAGATCCTATTAGCAATCAGCCCCAGCATTTT. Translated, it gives CASSQDPISNQPQHF.

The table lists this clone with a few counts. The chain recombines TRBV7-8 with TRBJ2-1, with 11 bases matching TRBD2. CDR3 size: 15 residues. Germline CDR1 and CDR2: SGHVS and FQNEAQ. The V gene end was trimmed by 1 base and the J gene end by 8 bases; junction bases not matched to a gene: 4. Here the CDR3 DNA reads TGTGCCAGCAGCTTAGTACTAGCGGGAGTCCATGAGCAGTTCTTC. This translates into CASSLVLAGVHEQFF.

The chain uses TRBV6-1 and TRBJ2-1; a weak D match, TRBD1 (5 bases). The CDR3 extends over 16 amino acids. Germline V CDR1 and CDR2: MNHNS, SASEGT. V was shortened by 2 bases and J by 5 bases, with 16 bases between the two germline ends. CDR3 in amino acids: CASSELAGKWNNEQFF. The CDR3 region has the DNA TGTGCCAGCAGTGAACTGGCAGGGAAGTGGAACAATGAGCAGTTCTTC.

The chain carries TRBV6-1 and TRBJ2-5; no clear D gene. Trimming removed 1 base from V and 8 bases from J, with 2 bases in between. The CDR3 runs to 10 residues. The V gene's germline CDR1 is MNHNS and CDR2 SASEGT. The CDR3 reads CASSEVTQYF. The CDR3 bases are TGTGCCAGCAGTGAAGTAACCCAGTACTTC.

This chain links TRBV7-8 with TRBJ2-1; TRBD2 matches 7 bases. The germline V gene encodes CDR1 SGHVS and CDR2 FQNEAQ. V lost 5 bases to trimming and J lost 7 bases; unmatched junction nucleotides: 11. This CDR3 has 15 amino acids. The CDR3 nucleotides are TGTGCCAGCAGCCGACCCCAGCGGGATCGGAATGAGCAGTTCTTC. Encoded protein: CASSRPQRDRNEQFF.

CDR3 sequence: CASSLRERAFF. The CDR3 nucleotides are TGTGCCAGCAGTTTGAGGGAGCGAGCTTTCTTT. The chain carries TRBV28 and TRBJ1-1, with D hard to call. V shed 3 bases and J shed 10 bases, with 9 bases lying between them. Germline assignment: CDR1 MDHEN and CDR2 SYDVKM. The CDR3 consists of 11 residues.

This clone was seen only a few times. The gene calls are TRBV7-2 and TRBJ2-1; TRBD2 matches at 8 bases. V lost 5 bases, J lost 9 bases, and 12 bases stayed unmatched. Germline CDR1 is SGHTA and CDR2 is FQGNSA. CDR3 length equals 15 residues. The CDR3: CASSSLAGGLREQFF. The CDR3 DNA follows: TGTGCCAGCAGCAGTCTAGCGGGTGGCCTCCGTGAGCAGTTCTTC.

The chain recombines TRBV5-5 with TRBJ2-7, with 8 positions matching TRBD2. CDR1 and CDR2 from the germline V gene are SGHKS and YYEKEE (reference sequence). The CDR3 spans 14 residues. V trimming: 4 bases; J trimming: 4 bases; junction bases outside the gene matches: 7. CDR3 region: CASSRRGETYEQYF. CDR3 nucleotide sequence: TGTGCCAGCAGCCGGCGGGGGGAAACTTACGAGCAGTACTTC.

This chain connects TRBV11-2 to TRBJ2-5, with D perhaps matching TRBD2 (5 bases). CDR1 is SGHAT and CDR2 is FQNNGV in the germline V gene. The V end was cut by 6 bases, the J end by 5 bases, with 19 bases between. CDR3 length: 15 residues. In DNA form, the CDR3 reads TGTGCCAGCAGTCGTATCACACGGGGTGAGGAGACCCAGTACTTC. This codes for CASSRITRGEETQYF. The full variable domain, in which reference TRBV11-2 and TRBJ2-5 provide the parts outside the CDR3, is EAGVAQSPRYKIIEKRQSVAFWCNPISGHATLYWYQQILGQGPKLLIQFQNNGVVDDSQLPKDRFSAERLKGVDSTLKIQPAKLEDSAVYLCASSRITRGEETQYFGPGTRLLVL.

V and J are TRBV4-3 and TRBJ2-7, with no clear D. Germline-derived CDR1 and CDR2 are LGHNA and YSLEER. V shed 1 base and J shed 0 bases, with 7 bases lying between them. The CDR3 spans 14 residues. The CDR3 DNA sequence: TGCGCCAGCAGCCAAGGACTGCCCTCCTACGAGCAGTACTTC. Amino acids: CASSQGLPSYEQYF.

CDR3: CSASRGYEQYF. The CDR3 nucleotides are TGCAGTGCTAGTAGGGGCTACGAGCAGTACTTC. This chain uses TRBV20-1 with TRBJ2-7; D perhaps matches TRBD1 (5 bases). The germline CDR1 and CDR2 sequences are DFQATT and SNEGSKA (reference sequence). Trimming removed 3 bases at V and 3 bases at J, with 6 bases between. This CDR3 has 11 amino acids.

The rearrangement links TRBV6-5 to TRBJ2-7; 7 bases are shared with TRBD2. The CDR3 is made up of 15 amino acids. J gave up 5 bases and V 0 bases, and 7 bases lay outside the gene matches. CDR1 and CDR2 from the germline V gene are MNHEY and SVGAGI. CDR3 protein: CASSYSGRVRNEQYF. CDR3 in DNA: TGTGCCAGCAGTTACTCGGGGAGGGTAAGGAACGAGCAGTACTTC.

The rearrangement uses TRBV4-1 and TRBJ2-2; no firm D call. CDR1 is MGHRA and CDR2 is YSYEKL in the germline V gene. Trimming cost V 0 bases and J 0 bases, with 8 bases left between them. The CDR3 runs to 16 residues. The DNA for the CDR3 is TGCGCCAGCAGCCAAGATCACAGCACGAACACCGGGGAGCTGTTTTTT. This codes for CASSQDHSTNTGELFF.

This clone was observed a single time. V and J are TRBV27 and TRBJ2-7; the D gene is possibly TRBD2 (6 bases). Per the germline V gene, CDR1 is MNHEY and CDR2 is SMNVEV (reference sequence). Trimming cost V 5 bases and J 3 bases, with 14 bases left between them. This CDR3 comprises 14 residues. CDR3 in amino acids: CASSTGTQRYEQYF. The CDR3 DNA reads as TGTGCCAGCAGTACCGGGACTCAACGCTACGAGCAGTACTTC.

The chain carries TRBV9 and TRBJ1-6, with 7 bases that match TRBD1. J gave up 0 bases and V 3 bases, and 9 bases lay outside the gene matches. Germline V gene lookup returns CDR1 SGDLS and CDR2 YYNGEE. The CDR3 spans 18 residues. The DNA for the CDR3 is TGTGCCAGCAGCGCCCGGGACAGCCGCAGCTCCTATAATTCACCCCTCCACTTT. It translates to CASSARDSRSSYNSPLHF.

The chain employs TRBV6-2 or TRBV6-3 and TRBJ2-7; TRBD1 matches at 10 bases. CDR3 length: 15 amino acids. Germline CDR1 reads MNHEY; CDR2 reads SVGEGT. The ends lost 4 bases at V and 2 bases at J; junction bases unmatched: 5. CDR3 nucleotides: TGTGCCAGCAGTTGGGGACAGGGGAGGCCCTACGAGCAGTACTTC. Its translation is CASSWGQGRPYEQYF.

CDR3 region: CASSLGTNSYEQYF. The CDR3 DNA sequence: TGTGCCAGCTCACTAGGGACTAACTCCTACGAGCAGTACTTC. This sequence joins TRBV18 and TRBJ2-7; 7 positions match TRBD2. Looked up from germline, CDR1 is KGHSH and CDR2 is LQKENI. The CDR3 contains 14 residues. Trimming at V came to 4 bases and at J to 0 bases, leaving 3 bases not matched to a gene.

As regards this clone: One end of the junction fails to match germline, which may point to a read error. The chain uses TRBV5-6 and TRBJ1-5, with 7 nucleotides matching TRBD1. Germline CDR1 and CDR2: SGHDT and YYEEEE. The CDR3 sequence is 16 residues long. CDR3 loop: CASSLGFGQGNQPQHF. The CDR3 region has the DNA TGTGCCAGCAGTTTGGGCTTTGGACAGGGCAATCAGCCCCAGCATTTT.

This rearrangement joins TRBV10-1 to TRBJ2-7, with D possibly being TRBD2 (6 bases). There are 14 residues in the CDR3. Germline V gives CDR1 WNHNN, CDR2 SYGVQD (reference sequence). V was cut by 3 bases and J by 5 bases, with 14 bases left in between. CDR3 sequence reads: CASSEWVGSHEQYF. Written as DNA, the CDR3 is TGCGCCAGCAGTGAATGGGTCGGGAGTCACGAGCAGTACTTC.

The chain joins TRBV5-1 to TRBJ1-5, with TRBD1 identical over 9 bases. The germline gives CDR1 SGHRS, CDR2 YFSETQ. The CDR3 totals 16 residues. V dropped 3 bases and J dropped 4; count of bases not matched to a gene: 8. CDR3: CASSSQGQGANQPQHF. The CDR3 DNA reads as TGCGCCAGCAGCTCCCAGGGACAGGGAGCGAATCAGCCCCAGCATTTT.

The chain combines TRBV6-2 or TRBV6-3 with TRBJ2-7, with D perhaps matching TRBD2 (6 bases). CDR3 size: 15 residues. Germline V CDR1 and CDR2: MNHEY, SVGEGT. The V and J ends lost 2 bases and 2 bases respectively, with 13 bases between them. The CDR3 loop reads CASSYPTGVTYEQYF. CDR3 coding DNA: TGTGCCAGCAGTTACCCCACGGGAGTCACCTACGAGCAGTACTTC.

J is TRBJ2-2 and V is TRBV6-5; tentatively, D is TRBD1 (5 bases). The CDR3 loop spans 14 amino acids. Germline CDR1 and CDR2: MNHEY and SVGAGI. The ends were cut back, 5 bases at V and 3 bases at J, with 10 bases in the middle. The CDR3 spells CASSLQADTGELFF. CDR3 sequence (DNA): TGTGCCAGCAGTCTACAGGCGGACACCGGGGAGCTGTTTTTT.

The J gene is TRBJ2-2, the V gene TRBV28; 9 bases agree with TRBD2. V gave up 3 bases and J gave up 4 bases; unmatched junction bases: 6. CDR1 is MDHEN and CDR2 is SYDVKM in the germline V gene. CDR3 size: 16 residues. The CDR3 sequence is CASSFYSGRSTGELFF. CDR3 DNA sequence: TGTGCCAGCAGTTTTTATAGCGGGAGAAGCACCGGGGAGCTGTTTTTT.